A selection of T cell receptor beta chains follows, all from one sample in a study of molecular identifiers for immune sequencing clone quantification. TCRdb fed the PCR reads into MiXCR, producing one record per CDR3 protein. The sample contains 400,000 to 600,000 distinct CDR3 sequences, about a fifth of which appear only once. Material for sequencing was naive CD8+ T cells from blood, with Jurkat cell RNA spiked in. Receptor source: a human donor in good health. Some libraries in this study had Jurkat cell RNA spiked in. Each CDR3 is given without its conserved first and last residue. Each record gives: V gene, clone size, CDR3 protein. For some rows the clone size is stated as once, few or many, or as a class when expanded; others skip it.

>TRBV19|few
ASSPTGQGANFYGYT
>TRBV6-4|many
ASSVGGGAQETQY
>TRBV20-1|-
SATQDSTDTQY
>TRBV6-2/TRBV6-3|-
ASSIDTEELNTEAF
>TRBV20-1|few
SAPRLDSGSYNEQF
>TRBV4-1|many
ASSHRQGGRDEQY
>TRBV6-6|few
ASSFTRLDEQY
>TRBV12-3/TRBV12-4|-
ASSLFLAGADTQY
>TRBV27|many
ASSPFGGGAGGYT
>TRBV4-1|many
ASSQAAGNQPQH
>TRBV28|few
ASSLWARSPGQPQH
>TRBV5-3|once
ATKGGVRAF
>TRBV28|few
ASRSTSGPNNNEQF